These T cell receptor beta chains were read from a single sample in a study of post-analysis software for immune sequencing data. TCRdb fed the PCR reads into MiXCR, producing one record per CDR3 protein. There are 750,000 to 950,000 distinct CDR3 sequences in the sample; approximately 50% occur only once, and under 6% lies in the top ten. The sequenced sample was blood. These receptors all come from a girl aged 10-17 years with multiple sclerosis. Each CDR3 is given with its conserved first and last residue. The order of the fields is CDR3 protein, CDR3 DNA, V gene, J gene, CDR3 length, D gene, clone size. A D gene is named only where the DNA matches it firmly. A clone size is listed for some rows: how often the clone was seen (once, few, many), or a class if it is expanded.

cdr3_aa: CASSLMGLTYEQYF
cdr3_nt: TGTGCCAGCAGCTTGATGGGTCTCACCTACGAGCAGTACTTC
v_call: TRBV13
j_call: TRBJ2-7
cdr3_length: 14
d_call: .
clone_size: .

cdr3_aa: CASSHRDRRNEQYF
cdr3_nt: TGCGCCAGCAGCCATCGGGACAGGAGGAACGAGCAGTACTTC
v_call: TRBV4-1
j_call: TRBJ2-7
cdr3_length: 14
d_call: TRBD1
clone_size: .

cdr3_aa: CASSVASGSYYEQYF
cdr3_nt: TGTGCCAGCAGTGTGGCTAGCGGGAGTTACTACGAGCAGTACTTC
v_call: TRBV6-1
j_call: TRBJ2-7
cdr3_length: 15
d_call: TRBD2
clone_size: .

cdr3_aa: CSAPGLGVETQYF
cdr3_nt: TGCAGTGCGCCGGGACTAGGCGTGGAGACCCAGTACTTC
v_call: TRBV20-1
j_call: TRBJ2-5
cdr3_length: 13
d_call: TRBD2
clone_size: few

cdr3_aa: CSVEDVGVNTEAFF
cdr3_nt: TGCAGCGTTGAAGATGTGGGGGTGAACACTGAAGCTTTCTTT
v_call: TRBV29-1
j_call: TRBJ1-1
cdr3_length: 14
d_call: .
clone_size: .

cdr3_aa: CASSLERSSFEQFF
cdr3_nt: TGTGCCAGCAGCTTAGAGAGGTCTAGCTTTGAGCAGTTCTTC
v_call: TRBV7-8
j_call: TRBJ2-1
cdr3_length: 14
d_call: .
clone_size: .

cdr3_aa: CASSLQLAGGTGDTQYF
cdr3_nt: TGCGCCAGCAGCCTGCAACTAGCGGGGGGTACCGGGGATACGCAGTATTTT
v_call: TRBV5-1
j_call: TRBJ2-3
cdr3_length: 17
d_call: TRBD2
clone_size: .

cdr3_aa: CASSRQGMTSEAFF
cdr3_nt: TGTGCCAGCAGTCGTCAGGGTATGACCTCTGAAGCTTTCTTT
v_call: TRBV27
j_call: TRBJ1-1
cdr3_length: 14
d_call: .
clone_size: few

cdr3_aa: CASSGQVLIHF
cdr3_nt: TGTGCCAGCAGTGGACAGGTTCTAATCCACTTT
v_call: TRBV25-1
j_call: TRBJ1-6
cdr3_length: 11
d_call: .
clone_size: .

cdr3_aa: CSVGRRGDGYTF
cdr3_nt: TGCAGCGTTGGTCGCAGGGGGGATGGCTACACCTTC
v_call: TRBV29-1
j_call: TRBJ1-2
cdr3_length: 12
d_call: TRBD1
clone_size: few

cdr3_aa: CSARVGRTYEQYF
cdr3_nt: TGCAGTGCTAGAGTTGGTCGGACCTACGAGCAGTACTTC
v_call: TRBV20-1
j_call: TRBJ2-7
cdr3_length: 13
d_call: .
clone_size: few

cdr3_aa: CASSEEPGQSSYNEQFF
cdr3_nt: TGCGCCAGCAGCGAAGAGCCCGGTCAGAGCTCGTACAATGAGCAGTTCTTC
v_call: TRBV4-1
j_call: TRBJ2-1
cdr3_length: 17
d_call: .
clone_size: .

cdr3_aa: CASSVGPGATDTQYF
cdr3_nt: TGTGCCAGCAGCGTAGGACCCGGAGCCACAGATACGCAGTATTTT
v_call: TRBV9
j_call: TRBJ2-3
cdr3_length: 15
d_call: .
clone_size: .

cdr3_aa: CASTNSGGARSYNEQFF
cdr3_nt: TGTGCCAGCACTAACTCAGGTGGGGCCCGTTCCTACAATGAGCAGTTCTTC
v_call: TRBV12-3/TRBV12-4
j_call: TRBJ2-1
cdr3_length: 17
d_call: .
clone_size: .

cdr3_aa: CASSYGFEQYF
cdr3_nt: TGTGCCAGCAGTTACGGGTTCGAGCAGTACTTC
v_call: TRBV6-5
j_call: TRBJ2-7
cdr3_length: 11
d_call: .
clone_size: few

cdr3_aa: CASSLGQVYNEQFF
cdr3_nt: TGCGCCAGCAGCTTGGGACAGGTCTACAATGAGCAGTTCTTC
v_call: TRBV5-1
j_call: TRBJ2-1
cdr3_length: 14
d_call: .
clone_size: .

cdr3_aa: CASSGTVNSYEQYF
cdr3_nt: TGTGCCAGCAGCGGGACGGTGAACTCCTACGAGCAGTACTTC
v_call: TRBV6-2/TRBV6-3
j_call: TRBJ2-7
cdr3_length: 14
d_call: .
clone_size: few

cdr3_aa: CASSYQGGDEQYF
cdr3_nt: TGTGCCAGCAGTTATCAGGGAGGGGACGAGCAGTACTTC
v_call: TRBV6-5
j_call: TRBJ2-7
cdr3_length: 13
d_call: TRBD2
clone_size: few

cdr3_aa: CATSVFRDYGELFF
cdr3_nt: TGTGCCACCAGTGTATTTAGGGATTACGGGGAGCTGTTTTTT
v_call: TRBV24-1
j_call: TRBJ2-2
cdr3_length: 14
d_call: .
clone_size: few